Listed here are 27 T cell receptor beta chains from one sample, sequenced in a study of T-cell reconstitution after alpha-beta-depleted transplantation in children. The authors prepared the TCRbeta library with unique molecular identifiers. TCRdb redid the calling of the PCR reads with MiXCR, one entry per CDR3 protein. Of over 200,000 distinct CDR3 sequences listed, under 8.5% are singletons. This sample comprised PBMCs, mostly from graft donor cells, obtained 360 days after TCRalphabeta/CD19-depleted stem cell transplant. The receptors here all came from a male patient aged 2 to 10 who had a stem cell transplant for acute myeloid leukemia, so the T cells may come from the graft donor.

This clonotype was found many times. The chain uses TRBV10-3 and TRBJ2-2, with 13 bases fitting TRBD2. The CDR3 covers 13 residues. V lost 10 bases and J lost 6; bases outside the gene matches: 2. Germline loops: CDR1 ENHRY, CDR2 SYGVKD. The CDR3 coding sequence is TGTGCCACGGGACTAGCGGGGTCCGGGGAGCTGTTTTTT. Encoded protein: CATGLAGSGELFF.

The chain joins TRBV20-1 to TRBJ2-5; 7 nucleotides match TRBD2. CDR3 length equals 13 residues. V trimming: 5 bases; J trimming: 2 bases; junction bases outside the gene matches: 5. Per germline, CDR1 DFQATT and CDR2 SNEGSKA (reference sequence). The CDR3 reads CSAGGGVQETQYF. The CDR3, as DNA: TGCAGTGCTGGTGGGGGGGTTCAAGAGACCCAGTACTTC.

Worth noting for this clonotype: This CDR3 fails to terminate in the conserved phenylalanine or tryptophan, so it likely reflects a read error. It is unclear where the CDR3 begins or ends on the DNA, so no DNA is shown, and the CDR3 is as TCRdb lists it. This rearrangement joins TRBV18 to TRBJ2-7. The CDR3 is 8 residues long, counting both termini. CDR1 is KGHSH, CDR2 LQKENI, per germline. CDR3 residues: CASFKPIS.

This clonotype was detected a few times. The chain links TRBV5-5 to TRBJ2-7, with D possibly being TRBD1 (6 bases). Germline-derived CDR1 and CDR2 are SGHKS and YYEKEE (reference sequence). CDR3 size: 15 residues. Trimming took off 4 bases at V and 2 bases at J, with 16 bases between the two ends. The DNA of the CDR3 is TGTGCCAGCAGCCGGGTGAGGACAGAAGCCTACGAGCAGTACTTC. Amino acid sequence: CASSRVRTEAYEQYF.

There are many counts of this clonotype. V gene TRBV5-1 combines with J gene TRBJ2-6, with D possibly being TRBD2 (6 bases). Trimming left V 3 bases short and J 1 base short, with 8 bases between. This CDR3 contains 15 residues. CDR1 is SGHRS and CDR2 is YFSETQ in the germline V gene. CDR3 nucleotides: TGCGCCAGCAGCTGGACTACTTCTGGGGCCAACGTCCTGACTTTC. It specifies CASSWTTSGANVLTF.

This rearrangement joins TRBV20-1 to TRBJ2-7, with unresolved D. This CDR3 spans 11 amino acids. Trimming left V 1 base short and J 3 bases short, with 4 bases between. CDR1 is DFQATT and CDR2 is SNEGSKA in the germline V gene (reference sequence). This chain's CDR3 is CSARVSYEQYF. Written as DNA, the CDR3 is TGCAGTGCTAGAGTGAGCTACGAGCAGTACTTC.

A few counts support this clonotype. The rearrangement joins TRBV5-1 to TRBJ1-4, with 12 bases lining up with TRBD1. Germline-derived CDR1 and CDR2 are SGHRS and YFSETQ. V dropped 5 bases and J dropped 3; count of bases not matched to a gene: 2. The CDR3 is 15 amino acids. The CDR3 sequence is CASRGQGAANEKLFF. The CDR3 region has the DNA TGCGCCAGCAGGGGACAGGGGGCAGCTAATGAAAAACTGTTTTTT.

The J gene is TRBJ1-1, the V gene TRBV12-3 or TRBV12-4; unclear D gene. The CDR3 loop spans 13 amino acids. V lost 5 bases and J lost 7, with 14 bases in between. The CDR3: CASSHDRCGEAFF. Here the CDR3 DNA reads TGTGCCAGCAGTCACGACCGTTGCGGTGAAGCTTTCTTT.

The V and J genes are TRBV12-5 and TRBJ1-4, with 8 bases matching TRBD1. The germline V gene has CDR1 LGHNT and CDR2 FRNRAP. CDR3 length: 19 amino acids. J was trimmed by 7 bases and V by 0 bases; bases with no gene match: 16. The CDR3 nucleotides are TGTGCTAGTGGTTTGGTAGTTCTCAGGGGGCGCGCCTATCCTGAAAAACTGTTTTTT. Translating gives CASGLVVLRGRAYPEKLFF.

In this sample, this clonotype turned up a few times. The gene calls are TRBV20-1 and TRBJ2-3; no reliable D call. From germline, CDR1 is DFQATT and CDR2 SNEGSKA (reference sequence). CDR3 length equals 15 residues. V gave up 5 bases and J gave up 6 bases, with 21 bases separating them. The DNA for the CDR3 is TGCAGTGCTGCCCAACTTATGCCTTCCGTTGATACGCAGTATTTT. This gives the protein CSAAQLMPSVDTQYF.

This clonotype was picked up many times. The chain carries TRBV27 and TRBJ1-1, with 7 bases that match TRBD1. The ends lost 6 bases at V and 1 base at J; junction bases unmatched: 11. This CDR3 spans 16 amino acids. Looked up from germline, CDR1 is MNHEY and CDR2 is SMNVEV (reference sequence). As DNA, the CDR3 is TGTGCCAGCAGCCATCGACAGGGAGGTTGGAACACTGAAGCTTTCTTT. Translated, it gives CASSHRQGGWNTEAFF.

This clonotype was seen a few times. The V and J genes are TRBV30 and TRBJ2-1, with D possibly being TRBD2 (6 bases). Germline values: CDR1 GTSNPN, CDR2 SVGIG (reference sequence). Trimming pared 5 bases from V and 9 bases from J, leaving 23 bases between. The CDR3 has 15 residues. CDR3 nucleotides: TGTGCCTGGGAGCTCCTTGTTACGGGAGCGGGTGAGCAGTTCTTC. Translated, it gives CAWELLVTGAGEQFF.

The chain couples TRBV4-3 to TRBJ2-7, with 11 positions matching TRBD2. V shed 0 bases, J shed 4 bases, and the junction held 5 bases outside the gene matches. Germline V CDR1 and CDR2: LGHNA, YSLEER. This CDR3 has 16 residues. The chain's CDR3 is CASSQDGTSGRYEQYF. CDR3 in DNA: TGCGCCAGCAGCCAAGACGGGACTAGCGGTCGATACGAGCAGTACTTC.

The chain couples TRBV5-1 to TRBJ2-5; TRBD1 agrees at 9 bases. This CDR3 is built from 15 residues. Unmatched junction bases numbered 10, after V lost 6 bases and J lost 4 bases. The V gene's germline CDR1 is SGHRS and CDR2 YFSETQ. The CDR3 region has the DNA TGCGCCAGCACCAGAGACAGGGGGGAGGGAGAGACCCAGTACTTC. As protein: CASTRDRGEGETQYF. Filled out from reference TRBV5-1 and TRBJ2-5, the complete variable domain reads KAGVTQTPRYLIKTRGQQVTLSCSPISGHRSVSWYQQTPGQGLQFLFEYFSETQRNKGNFPGRFSGRQFSNSRSEMNVSTLELGDSALYLCASTRDRGEGETQYFGPGTRLLVL.

The chain carries TRBV29-1 and TRBJ2-7, with D tentatively TRBD1 (6 bases). Germline V gives CDR1 SQVTM, CDR2 ANQGSEA. V was cut by 5 bases and J by 3 bases, with 8 bases left in between. The CDR3 extends over 11 amino acids. The CDR3 loop reads CSVRDNYEQYF. Here the CDR3 DNA reads TGCAGCGTTCGGGACAACTACGAGCAGTACTTC.

This clonotype has a handful of counts. The chain uses TRBV5-5 and TRBJ2-7; no clear D. Germline loops: CDR1 SGHKS, CDR2 YYEKEE (reference sequence). V lost 2 bases to trimming and J lost 5 bases, with 23 bases between them. The CDR3 is 17 residues long. CDR3 in amino acids: CASSFDIGFSVLDEQYV. In nucleotides, the CDR3 is TGTGCCAGCAGCTTCGATATAGGATTTTCGGTGCTTGACGAGCAGTACGTC.

This clonotype was seen more than once but under ten times. The rearrangement uses TRBV24-1 and TRBJ2-1; no definite D call. Germline V gives CDR1 KGHDR, CDR2 SFDVKD. Trimming shortened V by 0 bases and J by 10 bases, and 9 bases separated the two germline ends. The CDR3 spans 13 residues. CDR3 nucleotide sequence: TGTGCCACCAGTGATTTGCATTCTGGGGAGCAGTTCTTC. Translated: CATSDLHSGEQFF.

Many counts were recorded for this clonotype. J is TRBJ2-2 and V is TRBV12-3 or TRBV12-4; D gene unclear. Trimming removed 3 bases at V and 6 bases at J, with 8 bases between. The CDR3 has 13 amino acids. CDR3 nucleotide sequence: TGTGCCAGCAGTTTGATTTTTCCCGGGGAGCTGTTTTTT. Translation: CASSLIFPGELFF.

The CDR3, as DNA: TGTGCCAGCAGTTTTGGGCTAGCGGGGGGGTTATATGAGCAGTTCTTC. It yields the protein CASSFGLAGGLYEQFF. The V and J genes are TRBV12-3 or TRBV12-4 and TRBJ2-1; TRBD2 aligns across 12 bases. Germline trimming cut 3 bases from V and 8 bases from J; bases unmatched to any gene: 8. This CDR3 is built from 16 residues.

This sequence joins TRBV20-1 and TRBJ1-5, with a tentative D call TRBD1 (5 bases). Germline lookup yields CDR1 DFQATT and CDR2 SNEGSKA (reference sequence). The V gene lost 1 base and the J gene lost 2 bases, with 18 bases spanning the gap. This CDR3 is built from 17 residues. CDR3 residues: CSARVAGRRRGNQPQHF. DNA for the CDR3: TGCAGTGCTAGAGTAGCAGGGCGACGTAGAGGCAATCAGCCCCAGCATTTT.

This clonotype appeared many times. J is TRBJ2-1 and V is TRBV20-1; 14 bases are a match to TRBD2. This CDR3 has 18 amino acids. V trimming: 1 base; J trimming: 7 bases; junction bases outside the gene matches: 12. Germline CDR1 DFQATT, CDR2 SNEGSKA (reference sequence). CDR3 coding DNA: TGCAGTGCTAGAGTAGGCTCATCCGGGACTAGCGGGAGAAATGAGCAGTTCTTC. Its protein product is CSARVGSSGTSGRNEQFF.

Many counts were recorded for this clonotype. This chain connects TRBV5-1 to TRBJ1-2; tentative D call: TRBD1 (5 bases). Germline assignment: CDR1 SGHRS and CDR2 YFSETQ. The CDR3 is 14 amino acids. V was cut by 4 bases and J by 0 bases, with 10 bases left in between. CDR3 loop: CASSPRDSNYGYTF. CDR3 bases: TGCGCCAGCAGCCCCCGGGACTCTAACTATGGCTACACCTTC.

The rearrangement links TRBV28 to TRBJ2-2; D gene unclear. The V gene lost 2 bases and the J gene lost 6 bases, with 10 bases spanning the gap. This CDR3 has 14 residues. The germline CDR1 and CDR2 sequences are MDHEN and SYDVKM. The CDR3, as DNA: TGTGCCAGCAGTTTACCCCTCCCCCCCGGGGAGCTGTTTTTT. Its protein product is CASSLPLPPGELFF. The full variable domain, in which reference TRBV28 and TRBJ2-2 provide the parts outside the CDR3, is DVKVTQSSRYLVKRTGEKVFLECVQDMDHENMFWYRQDPGLGLRLIYFSYDVKMKEKGDIPEGYSVSREKKERFSLILESASTNQTSMYLCASSLPLPPGELFFGEGSRLTVL.

In its sample, this clonotype was seen a few times. This rearrangement joins TRBV6-2 or TRBV6-3 to TRBJ1-2, with 9 bases lining up with TRBD1. Germline-derived CDR1 and CDR2 are MNHEY and SVGEGT. Unmatched junction bases numbered 7, after V lost 6 bases and J lost 5 bases. There are 14 residues in the CDR3. The CDR3 loop reads CASRNRGLRYGYTF. The CDR3 DNA reads TGTGCCAGCAGAAACAGGGGGCTACGGTATGGCTACACCTTC.

The chain links TRBV7-9 to TRBJ2-7; tentative D call: TRBD1 (6 bases). The CDR3 has 13 amino acids. Trimming stripped 4 bases from V and 3 bases from J, with 10 bases between. CDR1 SEHNR and CDR2 FQNEAQ come from the germline V gene (reference sequence). The CDR3 region has the DNA TGTGCCAGCAGCTACAGGGTGAGCTACGAGCAGTACGTC. Encoded protein: CASSYRVSYEQYV.

This clonotype was counted between two and nine times. The chain couples TRBV10-3 to TRBJ1-3; D uncertain. This CDR3 spans 15 amino acids. Germline V gene lookup returns CDR1 ENHRY and CDR2 SYGVKD. Deletions cut 7 bases from V and 2 bases from J, with 15 bases between. The CDR3 DNA follows: TGTGCCATCAAGTATTCGTCGAGAGCTGGAAACACCATATATTTT. Its protein is CAIKYSSRAGNTIYF.

This clonotype was counted at least ten times. This chain connects TRBV4-2 to TRBJ2-1; D is perhaps TRBD1 or TRBD2 (5 bases each). V was trimmed by 3 bases and J by 6 bases, leaving 6 bases between them. This CDR3 is built from 12 residues. The V gene's germline CDR1 is LGHNA and CDR2 YNFKEQ. The CDR3 protein is CASSHGGNEQFF. The CDR3 nucleotides read TGTGCCAGCAGCCATGGGGGCAATGAGCAGTTCTTC.